What follows are 13 T cell receptor beta chains derived from one specimen sequenced in a study of blood T cell repertoires in COVID-19. Clones were read by immunoSEQ multiplex PCR, and TCRdb kept only the in-frame ones, dropping some. Of under 30,000 clones detected, more than 85% appear once; the ten largest clones hold less than 15%. Sequencing was performed on peripheral blood. Receptor source: a human donor in a cohort sampled during active COVID-19. The donor label of this sample is uncertain.

This chain connects TRBV30 to TRBJ2-2; 8 nucleotides align to TRBD2. V was clipped by 2 bases and J by 4 bases; unmatched bases: 3. From germline, CDR1 is GTSNPN and CDR2 SVGIG (reference sequence). The CDR3 runs 14 residues. The CDR3 sequence: CAWSLAGRTGELFF. The CDR3 coding sequence is TGTGCCTGGAGTTTAGCGGGGCGCACCGGGGAGCTGTTTTTT.

The genes are TRBV9 and TRBJ1-1; TRBD1 might be the D (6 bases). V lost 5 bases, J lost 1 base, and 9 bases lay in between. Germline CDR1 and CDR2: SGDLS and YYNGEE. CDR3 length: 13 residues. The CDR3 DNA reads TGTGCCAGCAGACAAGGGGGGAACACTGAAGCTTTCTTT. It codes for CASRQGGNTEAFF.

The CDR3 DNA reads TGTGCCAGCAGCTTCGGGGAGCGATACGAGCAGTACTTC. It specifies CASSFGERYEQYF. This chain connects TRBV11-3 to TRBJ2-7; tentative D call: TRBD2 (5 bases). Germline V CDR1 and CDR2: SGHNT, YENEEA. V was clipped by 3 bases and J by 4 bases, with 10 bases between them. The length of the CDR3 is 13 residues.

This clone was recorded a few times. The rearrangement links TRBV11-2 to TRBJ2-3, with D uncertain. V dropped 1 base and J dropped 0 bases, with 11 bases sitting between them. Germline V gives CDR1 SGHAT, CDR2 FQNNGV. The CDR3 has 16 amino acids. CDR3 sequence: CASSLAPLSSTDTQYF. CDR3 nucleotide sequence: TGTGCCAGCAGCTTAGCCCCCCTTTCTAGCACAGATACGCAGTATTTT.

This rearrangement joins TRBV7-2 to TRBJ2-3; D possibly corresponds to TRBD1 (6 bases). Germline CDR1 reads SGHTA; CDR2 reads FQGNSA. V was shortened by 3 bases and J by 5 bases, with 9 bases between the two germline ends. The CDR3 consists of 13 residues. As DNA, the CDR3 is TGTGCCAGCAGCTTTTCCAGGGGAGATACGCAGTATTTT. Its protein product is CASSFSRGDTQYF.

The chain carries TRBV11-3 and TRBJ1-1; perhaps TRBD1 as D (6 bases). Per germline, CDR1 SGHNT and CDR2 YENEEA. The length of the CDR3 is 15 residues. Between the trimmed V and J ends, which lost 5 bases and 1 base, there was a span of 14 bases. The CDR3: CASSAQGQANTEAFF. CDR3 bases: TGTGCCAGCAGCGCCCAGGGACAAGCGAACACTGAAGCTTTCTTT.

This chain links TRBV7-6 with TRBJ2-5; D is undetermined. Germline CDR1 is SGHVS and CDR2 is FNYEAQ. V shed 5 bases and J shed 2 bases, with 3 bases lying between them. This CDR3 comprises 11 residues. CDR3 in amino acids: CASSLQETQYF. The CDR3 DNA follows: TGTGCCAGCAGCCTACAAGAGACCCAGTACTTC.

The CDR3 DNA reads as TGTGCCAGCAGTTACGACGGGAGAGCCCGTTACGAGCAGTACTTC. It yields the protein CASSYDGRARYEQYF. The J gene is TRBJ2-7, the V gene TRBV6-2 or TRBV6-3; D might be TRBD2 (6 bases). This CDR3 contains 15 residues. Trimming took off 2 bases at V and 4 bases at J, with 15 bases between the two ends. The germline gives CDR1 MNHEY, CDR2 SVGEGT.

The chain joins TRBV29-1 to TRBJ2-1, with D perhaps matching TRBD1 (6 bases). V was shortened by 5 bases and J by 9 bases, with 11 bases between the two germline ends. From germline, CDR1 is SQVTM and CDR2 ANQGSEA. The CDR3 runs to 11 residues. CDR3 nucleotides: TGCAGCGTTACAGGGTATAGTGAGCAGTTCTTC. Translating gives CSVTGYSEQFF.

The chain uses TRBV6-5 and TRBJ1-1; 7 bases match TRBD1. V trimming: 8 bases; J trimming: 7 bases; junction bases outside the gene matches: 7. The length of the CDR3 is 12 residues. Germline lookup yields CDR1 MNHEY and CDR2 SVGAGI. CDR3 amino acids: CASLPGTDEAFF. The CDR3 nucleotides are TGTGCCAGCTTGCCAGGGACAGATGAAGCTTTCTTT.

This clone was seen a single time. The V call is TRBV14, the J call TRBJ1-2, with 8 bases fitting TRBD1. Germline values: CDR1 SGHDN, CDR2 FVKESK. V dropped 4 bases and J dropped 1; count of bases not matched to a gene: 11. CDR3 length: 17 residues. CDR3 sequence (DNA): TGTGCCAGCAGCCTCACCGGACAGGGCCTTATTAACTATGGCTACACCTTC. Its translation: CASSLTGQGLINYGYTF.

The chain joins TRBV5-1 to TRBJ2-7, with D maybe TRBD1 (6 bases). Trimming pared 6 bases from V and 3 bases from J, leaving 13 bases between. The CDR3 is 13 amino acids. Germline V gene lookup returns CDR1 SGHRS and CDR2 YFSETQ. The CDR3 nucleotides are TGCGCCAGCACCGCCGGACAGAACTACGAGCAGTACTTC. It translates to CASTAGQNYEQYF.

The sample holds one count of this clone. V and J are TRBV5-1 and TRBJ2-1; 9 bases line up with TRBD1. The CDR3 has 17 amino acids. Trimming cost V 4 bases and J 4 bases; bases outside gene matches: 12. Germline V gene sequence: CDR1 SGHRS, CDR2 YFSETQ. The DNA of the CDR3 is TGCGCCAGCAGCCGAGTGGGGAGGACAGGGGTTTACAATGAGCAGTTCTTC. Translating it yields CASSRVGRTGVYNEQFF.